What follows describes a single T cell receptor (beta chain). Its antigen is not identified. The source of the sample is a study of shared clonotypes between healthy human individuals. Study findings and constraints: A limitation of the genetic and exposure-history diversity represented arose from few donors.

The protocol was immunoSEQ multiplex PCR, while the TCRdb copy is restricted to in-frame clones and leaves out a portion. The top ten hold 1% to 1.5% of the sample, which has about 1.4 million clones, roughly 96% seen once. Each sample came from a Caucasian adult donor living in Nashville, Tennessee. The authors divided CD4+ cells into CD45RA+ naive and CD45RA-negative memory subsets. The clonotype comes from a man younger than 45 in good health. The sample consisted of naive CD4+ T cells sorted from blood. Subset meaning: CD45RA+ positively selected.

Written as DNA, the CDR3 is TGCGCCAGCAGCGGGCTAGCGGGGGACTACGAGCAGTACTTC. Translation gives CASSGLAGDYEQYF. The rearrangement links TRBV5-1 to TRBJ2-7; 10 nucleotides match TRBD2. The V and J ends lost 4 bases and 3 bases, in that order; junction bases with no gene match: 4. Germline V gene data show CDR1 as SGHRS and CDR2 as YFSETQ. The CDR3 consists of 14 residues.